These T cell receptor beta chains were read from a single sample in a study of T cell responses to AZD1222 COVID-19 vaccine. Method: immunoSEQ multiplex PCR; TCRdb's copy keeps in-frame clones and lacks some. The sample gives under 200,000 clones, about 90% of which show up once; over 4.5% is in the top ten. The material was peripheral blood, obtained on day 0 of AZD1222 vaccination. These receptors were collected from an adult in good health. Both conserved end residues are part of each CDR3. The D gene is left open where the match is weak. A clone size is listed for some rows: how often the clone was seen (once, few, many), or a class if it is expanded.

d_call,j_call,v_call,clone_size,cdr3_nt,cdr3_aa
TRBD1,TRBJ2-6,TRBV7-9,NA,TGTGCCAGCAGCAGGAGACAGGGGACCTCTGGGGCCAACGTCCTGACTTTC,CASSRRQGTSGANVLTF
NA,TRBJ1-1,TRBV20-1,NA,TGCAGTGTCCCCGGTAGCACTGAAGCTTTCTTT,CSVPGSTEAFF
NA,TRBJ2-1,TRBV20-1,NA,TGCAGTGCTACCGTGGGCAATGAGCAGTTCTTC,CSATVGNEQFF
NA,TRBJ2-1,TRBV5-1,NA,TGCGCCAGCAGCACAATTAGCAGCTACAATGAGCAGTTCTTC,CASSTISSYNEQFF
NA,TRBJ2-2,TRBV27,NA,TGTGCCAGCAGTCGAACACTAAAAACCGGGGAGCTGTTTTTT,CASSRTLKTGELFF
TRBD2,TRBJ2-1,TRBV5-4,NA,TGTGCCAGCAGCTCGGGACTAGCGACCCACAATGAGCAGTTCTTC,CASSSGLATHNEQFF
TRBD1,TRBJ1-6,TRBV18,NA,TGTGCCAGCTCACCTTCGACAGGGGAGGGATCACCCCTCCACTTT,CASSPSTGEGSPLHF
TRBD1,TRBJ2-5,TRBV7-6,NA,TGTGCCAGCAGCTTAACGGACGTGGGACAGGCGTACTTC,CASSLTDVGQAYF
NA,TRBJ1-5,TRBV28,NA,TGTGCCAGCAGTCCCCCGGCCGCTCAGCCCCAGCATTTT,CASSPPAAQPQHF
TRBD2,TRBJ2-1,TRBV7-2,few,TGTGCCAGCTCGGGTAGCGGGAGTTTCTATGAGCAGTTCTTC,CASSGSGSFYEQFF
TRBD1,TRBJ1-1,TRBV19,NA,TGTGCCAGTAGACCCGGGACAGCATTAGTAGCTTTCTTT,CASRPGTALVAFF
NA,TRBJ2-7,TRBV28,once,TGTGCCAGCAGCCCCGGGTCGGGGGTTTACGAGCAGTACTTC,CASSPGSGVYEQYF
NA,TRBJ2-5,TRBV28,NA,TGTGCCAGCAGCGAAACACGGACAGTGTACCAAGAGACCCAGTACTTC,CASSETRTVYQETQYF
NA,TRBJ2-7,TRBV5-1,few,TGCGCCAGCAGCTTGGAGGCGGGATCGGTGTACGAGCAGTACTTC,CASSLEAGSVYEQYF
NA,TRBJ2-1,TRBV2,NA,TGTGCCAGCAACAGGTACAATGAGCAGTTCTTC,CASNRYNEQFF
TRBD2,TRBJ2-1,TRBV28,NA,TGTGCCAGCAGTTTAGCGGGAGGGCCGAGGAACAATGAGCAGTTCTTC,CASSLAGGPRNNEQFF
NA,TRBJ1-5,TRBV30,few,TGTGCCTGGGCCCGGGACACCAATCAGCCCCAGCATTTT,CAWARDTNQPQHF
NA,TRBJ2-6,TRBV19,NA,TGTGCCAGTAGTATGAGCTCTGGGGCCAACGTCCTGACTTTC,CASSMSSGANVLTF
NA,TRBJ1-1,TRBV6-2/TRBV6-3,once,TGTGCCAGCAGTTCGGGGGGACCGAGTACTGAAGCTTTCTTT,CASSSGGPSTEAFF
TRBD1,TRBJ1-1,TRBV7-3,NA,TGTGCCAGCAGCTCGGGACAGTCCAGCACTGAAGCTTTCTTT,CASSSGQSSTEAFF
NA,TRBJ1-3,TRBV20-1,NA,TGCAGTGCTAGTACCAGCCGATTCTCTGGAAACACCATATATTTT,CSASTSRFSGNTIYF
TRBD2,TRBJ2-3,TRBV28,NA,TGTGCCAGCAGTTTAGCGGGGGGGCCCGATACGCAGTATTTT,CASSLAGGPDTQYF